A single TCR beta chain is shown here with its context. Method: immunoSEQ multiplex PCR; TCRdb's copy keeps in-frame clones and lacks some. Altogether 14,000 or so clones are present, approximately 95% being singletons, with the ten largest covering about 2.8%. This specimen comes from a study of T cell changes during pregnancy in multiple sclerosis. The TCR was taken from a female donor in good health, enrolled as a control in a pregnancy study. Sequencing was performed on peripheral blood, taken in the second trimester of pregnancy.

This CDR3 reads CASSPTTSGKYNEQFF. The CDR3 DNA follows: TGTGCCAGTAGTCCCACGACTAGCGGGAAATACAATGAGCAGTTCTTC. This chain connects TRBV19 to TRBJ2-1, with 11 nucleotides matching TRBD2. The CDR3 has 16 residues. J gave up 4 bases and V 5 bases, and 7 bases lay outside the gene matches. Germline values: CDR1 LNHDA, CDR2 SQIVND (reference sequence).